This section outlines one T cell receptor beta chain sequence together with its context. This sample stems from a study of blood T cell repertoires in COVID-19. Study in general: COVID-19 samples from acute and convalescent phases originated in the United States, Italy and Spain. T cells, B-cell-depleted T cells, or PBMCs provided the cDNA or gDNA that served as material.

Germline CDR1 and CDR2: SGHNT and YYREEE (reference sequence). Trimming pared 3 bases from V and 4 bases from J, leaving 10 bases between. The CDR3 runs to 13 residues. As processed by the authors: Reference gene primer amplification yielded estimated nucleated cell counts. Sequencing was performed with immunoSEQ multiplex PCR; in TCRdb, only in-frame clones are kept and a portion is missing. V and J calls and clone size come straight from that table; D and trimming were deduced from the DNA. This repertoire shows roughly 220,000 clones, approximately 81% found once; its top ten account for approximately 2.6%.

The chain uses TRBV5-4 and TRBJ1-1; D unclear. This clonotype was obtained from a man aged 50-60 years who had recovered from COVID-19. The source material was peripheral blood. The CDR3 loop is CASSSDEGTEAFF. In DNA form, the CDR3 reads TGTGCCAGCAGCTCTGACGAGGGCACTGAAGCTTTCTTT.